The subject of this entry is one T cell receptor beta chain. This sample is drawn from a study of blood T cell repertoires in COVID-19. Study-wide background: The United States, Italy and Spain provided the acute and convalescent COVID-19 samples.

Repertoires were generated with immunoSEQ multiplex PCR, while TCRdb's copy carries only in-frame clones and drops some. The data contain over 110,000 clones, more than 60% of them singletons. Sequencing input: peripheral blood. The origin of this receptor is a man older than 75 with acute or convalescent COVID-19.

The CDR3 here is CASSLSLASYSMEQFF. For the CDR3, the DNA is TGTGCCAGCAGCTTGAGTTTAGCCTCCTATTCAATGGAGCAGTTCTTC. The chain joins TRBV5-5 to TRBJ2-1; D not resolved. Trimming removed 1 base at V and 10 bases at J, with 21 bases between. The germline V gene encodes CDR1 SGHKS and CDR2 YYEKEE (reference sequence). This CDR3 is 16 amino acids long.